This T cell receptor (beta chain) came from a study of early T cells in non-severe SARS-CoV-2 infection. Background on the study: The authors sequenced bulk RNA from unsorted whole blood, leaving chains unpaired. Study findings and constraints: Missing private and CD4 specificities, VDJdb matching favored anti-spike CD8 responses.

Unique molecular identifier tags were affixed to discrete cDNA molecules. TCRdb reprocessed the 5' RACE reads with MiXCR, giving one entry per CDR3 protein. In the table there are 53,000 or so distinct CDR3 sequences, roughly 12% of which are singletons. This clonotype was seen only a few times. Its antigen is still unknown. V was cut by 5 bases and J by 5 bases, with 17 bases left in between. From germline, CDR1 is MDHEN and CDR2 SYDVKM. The CDR3 is made up of 15 amino acids. The gene calls are TRBV28 and TRBJ2-3; D is perhaps TRBD2 (7 bases). Sequenced here: whole blood, sampled at baseline. The TCR sequence derives from an adult who was a healthcare worker with PCR-confirmed SARS-CoV-2 infection or an uninfected control (not recorded which). The CDR3 loop is CASSDLSGEGDTQYF. The DNA of the CDR3 is TGTGCCAGCAGTGATTTGTCAGGGGAGGGAGATACGCAGTATTTT.